This TCR beta chain appears in the sequencing data of a study of T cell repertoires in ileal Crohn's disease. Study-wide background: Thiopurines (around 11) or anti-TNF agents (roughly 17) were given postoperatively to about half. Study-wide results and limits: Clonal expansions were more frequent in active smokers than non-smokers at surgery.

Remarks on this clone: Its antigen remains unidentified.

Per sample, around 500 nanograms of biopsy DNA were TCRB immunosequenced. The protocol was immunoSEQ multiplex PCR, while the TCRdb copy is restricted to in-frame clones and leaves out a portion. Of roughly 30,000 clones in the sample, roughly 75% were seen once. The CDR3 has 14 amino acids. Germline-derived CDR1 and CDR2 are SGHRS and YFSETQ. The germline V and J ends were trimmed by 1 base and 3 bases, with 10 bases remaining between them. The chain couples TRBV5-1 to TRBJ2-5, with D possibly matching TRBD1 (5 bases). Material for sequencing was ileal tissue. This TCR was recovered from an adult with Crohn's disease. CDR3 coding DNA: TGCGCCAGCAGCTTGTTGGCAGGGAAAGAGACCCAGTACTTC. As protein: CASSLLAGKETQYF. Based on the CDR3 plus reference TRBV5-1 and TRBJ2-5, the full variable domain is KAGVTQTPRYLIKTRGQQVTLSCSPISGHRSVSWYQQTPGQGLQFLFEYFSETQRNKGNFPGRFSGRQFSNSRSEMNVSTLELGDSALYLCASSLLAGKETQYFGPGTRLLVL.